Included here is one T cell receptor (beta chain) sequence, with context. The antigen is undetermined. This entry belongs to a study of type 1 and type 2 diabetes patients. Study information: Samples came from type 1 diabetic, type 2 diabetic or nondiabetic people, recruited in China. T cells were magnetically sorted from PBMCs as CD4+ or CD8+ subsets. Points from the study as a whole: Type 1 diabetes repertoires were significantly less diverse than type 2 diabetes ones. In type 2 diabetes, highly-expanded CD4+ clones took a median approximately 3.6% of reads.

The PCR template was genomic DNA. The TCR beta CDR3 region was amplified using 30 forward and 13 reverse primers. TCRdb independently ran MiXCR on the multiplex PCR reads; one entry per CDR3 protein. Of 250,000 or so distinct CDR3 sequences in the sample, more than 45% were seen once. This CDR3 comprises 15 residues. Looked up from germline, CDR1 is KGHDR and CDR2 is SFDVKD. Germline trimming cut 8 bases from V and 7 bases from J; bases unmatched to any gene: 10. This TCR derives from a man between 18 and 29 years old with type 2 diabetes. Specimen: peripheral blood mononuclear cells (PBMCs). The chain is built from TRBV24-1 and TRBJ2-1; 10 positions agree with TRBD1. The CDR3 sequence: CATTKSGTGENEQFF. The CDR3 DNA follows: TGTGCCACCACTAAATCCGGGACAGGGGAAAATGAGCAGTTCTTC.